These 32 T cell receptor beta chains were all obtained from the same sample, sequenced in a study of glioma-infiltrating T cells. Using RNA template, CDR3s of TCR alpha and beta were amplified with iRepertoire arm-PCR. In TCRdb, the multiplex PCR reads were re-called with MiXCR into one record per CDR3 protein. The table records about 200,000 distinct CDR3 sequences, around 32% of them present only once. Sequenced material: glioma tissue, nonneoplastic brain tissue, or PBMCs (not recorded which). The source of these receptors is a human donor with low-grade glioma or glioblastoma, undergoing nonglioma brain surgery, or in good health (not recorded which).

Many counts were recorded for this clonotype. The gene calls are TRBV7-2 and TRBJ1-1; 8 bases match TRBD1. Germline CDR1 is SGHTA and CDR2 is FQGNSA. The CDR3 runs to 17 residues. V lost 4 bases, J lost 2 bases, and 12 bases stayed unmatched. The CDR3 is CASSSQGTGQINTEAFF. The CDR3 DNA is TGTGCCAGCAGCTCCCAAGGGACAGGCCAAATCAACACTGAAGCTTTCTTT.

There are many counts of this clonotype. The V gene is TRBV25-1, the J gene TRBJ1-2, with 8 bases identical to TRBD1. V lost 4 bases and J lost 2; bases outside the gene matches: 3. CDR1 is MGHDK, CDR2 SYGVNS, per germline. CDR3 length: 14 residues. CDR3 protein: CASSGGQGNYGYTF. The CDR3 DNA sequence: TGTGCCAGCAGTGGCGGACAGGGCAACTATGGCTACACCTTC.

As to this clonotype: Possible read error: a much larger clone is one base away. The rearrangement links TRBV6-6 to TRBJ2-5, with TRBD2 matching 10 bases. The CDR3 is made up of 16 amino acids. The germline V gene encodes CDR1 MNHNY and CDR2 SVGAGI (reference sequence). The CDR3 nucleotides are TGTGCCAGCAGTTACCTGCTAGCGGGAGATAGAGAGACCAAGTACTTC. It encodes CASSYLLAGDRETKYF.

This clonotype was picked up many times. The CDR3 DNA reads TGCGCCAGCAGCCAAGATCTCGGGGATCAGCCCCAGCATTTT. Amino acid sequence: CASSQDLGDQPQHF. This sequence joins TRBV4-3 and TRBJ1-5; D remains ambiguous. The germline V and J ends were trimmed by 0 bases and 5 bases, with 8 bases remaining between them. The germline V gene encodes CDR1 LGHNA and CDR2 YSLEER. This CDR3 has 14 amino acids.

In its sample, this clonotype was seen many times. CDR3 region: CASSPLGEIETQYF. The CDR3 coding sequence is TGTGCCAGCAGCCCACTGGGGGAGATAGAGACCCAGTACTTC. The J gene is TRBJ2-5, the V gene TRBV7-2; TRBD1 or TRBD2 may be the D gene (5 bases each). The CDR3 covers 14 residues. V lost 5 bases and J 4 bases, leaving 14 bases between the germline ends. Germline values: CDR1 SGHTA, CDR2 FQGNSA.

The sample holds many counts of this clonotype. The chain joins TRBV6-1 to TRBJ1-1, with D perhaps TRBD1 (5 bases). CDR1 MNHNS and CDR2 SASEGT come from the germline V gene. This CDR3 comprises 16 residues. The V end was cut by 3 bases, the J end by 4 bases, with 18 bases between. CDR3 DNA sequence: TGTGCCAGCAGTGACGAGGCAGAACCTAGGGGCACTGAAGCTTTCTTT. This translates into CASSDEAEPRGTEAFF.

The V and J genes are TRBV7-2 and TRBJ2-3, with D uncertain. In germline, CDR1 is SGHTA, CDR2 FQGNSA. Trimming stripped 4 bases from V and 7 bases from J, with 15 bases between. The CDR3 consists of 14 residues. The CDR3 nucleotides are TGTGCCAGCAGCTCCCTCTGGATGTCAAATACGCAGTATTTT. It codes for CASSSLWMSNTQYF.

With respect to this clonotype: A much larger clone is a single base away; this may be a read error. The chain links TRBV12-3 or TRBV12-4 to TRBJ1-1; unclear D gene. CDR3 length: 13 amino acids. CDR3 loop: CASSLIRDSEASF. CDR3 DNA sequence: TGTGCCAGCAGCCTTATAAGGGATTCTGAAGCTTCCTTT.

This clonotype has more than one count but fewer than ten. The rearrangement uses TRBV12-5 and TRBJ1-1; D call uncertain. The CDR3 covers 12 residues. With 2 bases removed from V and 6 bases from J, the gap between germline ends came to 7 bases. Germline CDR1 and CDR2: LGHNT and FRNRAP. The CDR3 nucleotides read TGTGCTAGTGGTTTGCTGGTAGCTGAAGCTTTCTTT. This translates into CASGLLVAEAFF.

The chain carries TRBV19 and TRBJ2-7; 8 bases match TRBD1. V shed 3 bases and J 6 bases; nucleotides not matched to a gene: 16. Germline values: CDR1 LNHDA, CDR2 SQIVND (reference sequence). CDR3 length: 17 amino acids. CDR3 sequence: CASSIYSSRTGYGEQYF. As DNA, the CDR3 is TGTGCCAGTAGTATCTATAGTTCTAGGACAGGGTACGGCGAGCAGTACTTC.

This clonotype came up a few times. The V gene is TRBV29-1, the J gene TRBJ2-1, with TRBD1 as a possible D gene (5 bases). The CDR3 is 13 amino acids. Germline V gene data show CDR1 as SQVTM and CDR2 as ANQGSEA. Trimming shortened V by 5 bases and J by 7 bases, and 15 bases separated the two germline ends. This chain's CDR3 is CSVPTVSLNEQFF. The CDR3, as DNA: TGCAGCGTTCCGACAGTTAGTTTGAATGAGCAGTTCTTC.

Points on this clonotype: A much larger clone sits a single nucleotide away, making a read error possible. The chain recombines TRBV7-9 with TRBJ2-7; D remains unclear. This CDR3 has 11 residues. Trimming shortened V by 4 bases and J by 9 bases, and 10 bases separated the two germline ends. Germline-derived CDR1 and CDR2 are SEHNR and FQNEAQ (reference sequence). The CDR3 DNA reads as TGTGCCAGCAGCTCGGCACATGTGCAGTACTTC. Protein sequence: CASSSAHVQYF.

On this clonotype itself: A read error may be the cause here, since a much bigger clone is one base away. The chain recombines TRBV7-2 with TRBJ2-7; 7 nucleotides match TRBD2. The CDR3 covers 16 residues. Germline CDR1 and CDR2: SGHTA and FQGNSA. J lost 0 bases, V lost 5 bases, and 10 bases had no gene match. The CDR3 DNA is TGTGCCAGCAGCCCGGGGACTAACGGGAGCTCCTACGAGCAGTACTTC. This gives the protein CASSPGTNGSSYEQYF.

This clonotype was seen many times. The chain links TRBV20-1 to TRBJ2-1; 12 positions match TRBD2. The CDR3 extends over 17 amino acids. The V gene's germline CDR1 is DFQATT and CDR2 SNEGSKA (reference sequence). With 1 base clipped from V and 1 base from J, the junction kept 5 bases outside the gene matches. The CDR3 region is CSARVGLAGGSYNEQFF. CDR3 DNA sequence: TGCAGTGCTAGAGTGGGGCTAGCGGGAGGGTCCTACAATGAGCAGTTCTTC.

In its sample, this clonotype was seen many times. The rearrangement joins TRBV6-1 to TRBJ2-7, with a possible D match to TRBD1 (5 bases). The CDR3 runs to 15 residues. Deletions cut 5 bases from V and 2 bases from J, with 16 bases between. Germline V gene lookup returns CDR1 MNHNS and CDR2 SASEGT. The DNA of the CDR3 is TGTGCCAGCAGTCAGCCCCAGGGCGCGCCCTACGAGCAGTACTTC. It is translated as CASSQPQGAPYEQYF.

This clonotype has at least ten counts. The chain couples TRBV6-5 to TRBJ2-4, with 7 bases identical to TRBD1. CDR3 length: 16 residues. Germline CDR1 is MNHEY and CDR2 is SVGAGI. Unmatched junction bases numbered 4, after V lost 2 bases and J lost 0 bases. CDR3 in DNA: TGTGCCAGCAGTTACCAGGGGGTGGTAGCCAAAAACATTCAGTACTTC. Translated: CASSYQGVVAKNIQYF.

At least ten counts were recorded for this clonotype. The rearrangement uses TRBV6-1 and TRBJ1-1; TRBD1 agrees at 10 bases. The CDR3 has 16 amino acids. V lost 7 bases, J lost 1 base, and 9 bases stayed unmatched. Germline V gene sequence: CDR1 MNHNS, CDR2 SASEGT. The CDR3 DNA reads TGTGCCAGCACCACCCTGAGGACAGGGGGGAACACTGAAGCTTTCTTT. This translates into CASTTLRTGGNTEAFF.

This clonotype is a singleton in its sample. This sequence may be a read error, since a much larger clone differs from it by one base. The chain couples TRBV2 to TRBJ2-1, with TRBD1 as a possible D gene (6 bases). CDR3 length: 14 amino acids. Germline assignment: CDR1 SNHLY and CDR2 FYNNEI. With 7 bases removed from V and 3 bases from J, the gap between germline ends came to 13 bases. In nucleotides, the CDR3 is TGTGCCAGCAAGCTAGGGGGAGTCTACAATGAGCAGTTCTTC. As protein: CASKLGGVYNEQFF.

With regard to this clonotype: A much bigger clone sits one base away, suggesting this may be a read error. The chain couples TRBV7-2 to TRBJ2-7; weak D call: TRBD1 (8 bases). Germline values: CDR1 SGHTA, CDR2 FQGNSA. CDR3 length equals 16 residues. The CDR3 spells CARSSGGTGVTYEQYF. The CDR3 DNA sequence: TGTGCCCGCAGCTCCGGGGGGACAGGAGTTACCTACGAGCAGTACTTC.

Concerning this clonotype itself: It may be a read error: a sequence one base away is much more abundant. Here the CDR3 reads CASSSARGTTYEQYF. The CDR3 DNA reads as TGCGCCAGCAGCTCCGCCCGTGGGACTACGTACGAGCAGTACTTC. The chain links TRBV5-1 to TRBJ2-7; 7 positions agree with TRBD2. Looked up from germline, CDR1 is SGHRS and CDR2 is YFSETQ. The V segment lost 3 bases and the J segment 4 bases; nucleotides outside the gene matches: 10. The CDR3 is 15 amino acids.

The table lists this clonotype with many counts. This rearrangement joins TRBV5-4 to TRBJ2-3; 8 bases line up with TRBD2. From germline, CDR1 is SGHNT and CDR2 YYREEE (reference sequence). This CDR3 spans 16 amino acids. Trimming cost V 1 base and J 3 bases; bases outside gene matches: 7. CDR3 region: CASSLKAGVYTDTQYF. Here the CDR3 DNA reads TGTGCCAGCAGCTTGAAAGCGGGAGTTTATACAGATACGCAGTATTTT.

The table lists this clonotype with a few counts. The chain couples TRBV12-5 to TRBJ2-3; D gene unclear. The V gene lost 0 bases and the J gene lost 4 bases, with 14 bases spanning the gap. Per germline, CDR1 LGHNT and CDR2 FRNRAP. The CDR3 is 16 amino acids. Written as DNA, the CDR3 is TGTGCTAGTGGTTTGGTACGTGAAGGTTCCGCAGATACGCAGTATTTT. It codes for CASGLVREGSADTQYF.

This clonotype was counted at least ten times. This chain joins TRBV29-1 and TRBJ1-3; no firm D call. Trimming pared 6 bases from V and 0 bases from J, leaving 12 bases between. The germline CDR1 and CDR2 sequences are SQVTM and ANQGSEA. CDR3 length equals 14 residues. The CDR3 nucleotides are TGCAGCGTCCCGGACCCTCTCTCTGGAAACACCATATATTTT. Translation gives CSVPDPLSGNTIYF.

There are many counts of this clonotype. The CDR3 spells CAISDETGGRTEAFF. In DNA form, the CDR3 reads TGTGCCATCAGTGATGAGACAGGGGGCCGGACTGAAGCTTTCTTT. The chain couples TRBV10-3 to TRBJ1-1; 10 bases map to TRBD1. The CDR3 runs to 15 residues. CDR1 is ENHRY, CDR2 SYGVKD, per germline. V shed 3 bases and J 5 bases; nucleotides not matched to a gene: 6.

This clonotype was observed a few times. The chain combines TRBV5-6 with TRBJ2-4, with D uncertain. Trimming cost V 0 bases and J 0 bases, with 16 bases left between them. Germline V CDR1 and CDR2: SGHDT, YYEEEE. The length of the CDR3 is 18 residues. Here the CDR3 DNA reads TGTGCCAGCAGCTTGGAACCGCCGACATTAACAGCCAAAAACATTCAGTACTTC. It translates to CASSLEPPTLTAKNIQYF.

This clonotype was seen at least ten times. V is TRBV19 and J is TRBJ1-3; D might be TRBD1 (6 bases). CDR3 length: 14 residues. V lost 3 bases, J lost 4 bases, and 10 bases lay in between. Germline V gene data show CDR1 as LNHDA and CDR2 as SQIVND (reference sequence). The CDR3 coding sequence is TGTGCCAGTAGTATGGCAGGGGCCGGAAACACCATATATTTT. It translates to CASSMAGAGNTIYF.

As regards this clonotype: This could be a read error, since a much larger clone is one nucleotide away. The CDR3 reads CSVEIAPDKQYF. DNA of the CDR3: TGCAGCGTTGAGATCGCGCCAGATAAGCAGTATTTT. The chain is built from TRBV29-1 and TRBJ2-3; D remains unclear. The CDR3 consists of 12 residues. CDR1 is SQVTM and CDR2 is ANQGSEA in the germline V gene.

Worth noting for this clonotype: An end of the junction differs from the germline gene, which may be a read error. This sequence joins TRBV19 and TRBJ2-2; D not resolved. Looked up from germline, CDR1 is LNHDA and CDR2 is SQIVND (reference sequence). This CDR3 contains 15 residues. CDR3 DNA sequence: TGTTCCAGTAGTCAGCAGGTTTCGAACACCGGGGAGCTGTTTTTT. Amino acids: CSSSQQVSNTGELFF.

This clonotype was detected only a few times. The V and J genes are TRBV5-1 and TRBJ1-1, with TRBD1 identical over 11 bases. The V gene end was trimmed by 4 bases and the J gene end by 4 bases; junction bases not matched to a gene: 3. The CDR3 spans 14 residues. Germline assignment: CDR1 SGHRS and CDR2 YFSETQ. Written as DNA, the CDR3 is TGCGCCAGCAGCCCGGGACAGGGGGTCACTGAAGCTTTCTTT. As protein: CASSPGQGVTEAFF.

The sample holds many counts of this clonotype. CDR3 protein: CASSLGTAFMNTEAFF. The DNA of the CDR3 is TGTGCCAGCAGCTTAGGGACAGCTTTTATGAACACTGAAGCTTTCTTT. The gene calls are TRBV7-9 and TRBJ1-1; D perhaps matches TRBD1 (6 bases). The CDR3 is 16 amino acids. Germline CDR1 reads SEHNR; CDR2 reads FQNEAQ (reference sequence). V gave up 1 base and J gave up 0 bases, with 12 bases separating them.

The table lists this clonotype with many counts. This sequence joins TRBV27 and TRBJ2-3; 9 nucleotides agree with TRBD1. V was clipped by 6 bases and J by 2 bases; unmatched bases: 12. The germline V gene has CDR1 MNHEY and CDR2 SMNVEV (reference sequence). The CDR3 extends over 17 amino acids. The CDR3: CASSLRLGTGYTDTQYF. CDR3 DNA sequence: TGTGCCAGCAGCCTACGTTTGGGGACAGGGTACACAGATACGCAGTATTTT.

There are many counts of this clonotype. The chain couples TRBV20-1 to TRBJ2-7; D gene ambiguous. The CDR3 has 11 residues. V lost 5 bases to trimming and J lost 1 base, with 6 bases between them. Germline values: CDR1 DFQATT, CDR2 SNEGSKA (reference sequence). CDR3 DNA sequence: TGCAGTGCTCTAGAGTCCTACGAGCAGTACTTC. It specifies CSALESYEQYF.